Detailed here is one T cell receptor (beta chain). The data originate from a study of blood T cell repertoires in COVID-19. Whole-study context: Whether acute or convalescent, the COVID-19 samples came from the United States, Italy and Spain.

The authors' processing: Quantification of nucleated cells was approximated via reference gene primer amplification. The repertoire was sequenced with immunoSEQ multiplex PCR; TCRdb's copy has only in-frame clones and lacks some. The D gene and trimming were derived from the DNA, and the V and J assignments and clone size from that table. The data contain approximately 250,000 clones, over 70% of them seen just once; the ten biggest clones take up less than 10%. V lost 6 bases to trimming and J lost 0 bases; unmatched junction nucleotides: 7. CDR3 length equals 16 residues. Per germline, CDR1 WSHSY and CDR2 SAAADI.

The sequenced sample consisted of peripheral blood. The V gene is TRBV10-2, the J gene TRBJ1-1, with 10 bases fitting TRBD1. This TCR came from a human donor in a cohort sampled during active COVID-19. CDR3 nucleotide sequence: TGCGCCAGCAGGGGGACAGGGGCCTACATGAACACTGAAGCTTTCTTT. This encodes CASRGTGAYMNTEAFF.